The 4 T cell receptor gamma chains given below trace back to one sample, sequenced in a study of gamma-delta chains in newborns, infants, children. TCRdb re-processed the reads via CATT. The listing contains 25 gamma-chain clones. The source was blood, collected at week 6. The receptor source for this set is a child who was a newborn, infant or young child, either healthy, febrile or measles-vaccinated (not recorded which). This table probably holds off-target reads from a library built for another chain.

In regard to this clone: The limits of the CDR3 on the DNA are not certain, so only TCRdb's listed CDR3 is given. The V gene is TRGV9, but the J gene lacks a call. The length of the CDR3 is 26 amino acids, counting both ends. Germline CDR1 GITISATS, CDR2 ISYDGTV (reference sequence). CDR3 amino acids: CACDTVLGDSSWDTRQMFFGTGIKLF.

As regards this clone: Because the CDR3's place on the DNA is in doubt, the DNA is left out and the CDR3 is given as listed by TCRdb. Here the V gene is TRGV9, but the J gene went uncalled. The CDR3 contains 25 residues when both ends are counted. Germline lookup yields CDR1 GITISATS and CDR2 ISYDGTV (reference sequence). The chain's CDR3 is CACDLSTGGLHYTRQMFFGTGIKLF.

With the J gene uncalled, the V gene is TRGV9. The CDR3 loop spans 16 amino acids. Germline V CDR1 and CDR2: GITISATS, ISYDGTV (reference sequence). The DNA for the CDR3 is TGTGCCTGTGACAAGCTGGGGGATACTTTGACAGCACAACTCTTCTTT. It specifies CACDKLGDTLTAQLFF.

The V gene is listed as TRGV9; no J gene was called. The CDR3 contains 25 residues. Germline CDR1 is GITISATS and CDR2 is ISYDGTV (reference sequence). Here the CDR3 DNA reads TGTGCCTGTGACACCGGTTGGGGGAGCTCCTGGGACACCCGACAGATGTTTTTCGGAACTGGCGTCAAACTCTTC. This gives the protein CACDTGWGSSWDTRQMFFGTGVKLF.